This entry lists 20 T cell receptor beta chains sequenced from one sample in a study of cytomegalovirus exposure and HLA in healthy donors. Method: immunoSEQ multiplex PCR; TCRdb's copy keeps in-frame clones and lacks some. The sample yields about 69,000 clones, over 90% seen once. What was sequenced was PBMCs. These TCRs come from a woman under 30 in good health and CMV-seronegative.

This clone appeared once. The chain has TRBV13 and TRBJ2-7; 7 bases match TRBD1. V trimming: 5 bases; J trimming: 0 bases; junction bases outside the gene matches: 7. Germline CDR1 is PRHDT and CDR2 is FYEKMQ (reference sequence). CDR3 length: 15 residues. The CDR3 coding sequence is TGTGCCAGCAGCAACAGGGACAGCTTCTCCTACGAGCAGTACTTC. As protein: CASSNRDSFSYEQYF.

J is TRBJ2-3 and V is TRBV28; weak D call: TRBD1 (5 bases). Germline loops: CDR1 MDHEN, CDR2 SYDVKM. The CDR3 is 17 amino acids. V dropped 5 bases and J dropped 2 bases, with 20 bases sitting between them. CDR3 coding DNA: TGTGCCAGCAGTGCCTTAGCAGGGCAGGCCCTCACAGATACGCAGTATTTT. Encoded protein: CASSALAGQALTDTQYF.

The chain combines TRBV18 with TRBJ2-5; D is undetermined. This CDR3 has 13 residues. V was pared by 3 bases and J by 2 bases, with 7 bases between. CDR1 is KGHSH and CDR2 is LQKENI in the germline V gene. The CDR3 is CASSPPSQETQYF. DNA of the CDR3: TGTGCCAGCTCACCCCCCTCTCAAGAGACCCAGTACTTC.

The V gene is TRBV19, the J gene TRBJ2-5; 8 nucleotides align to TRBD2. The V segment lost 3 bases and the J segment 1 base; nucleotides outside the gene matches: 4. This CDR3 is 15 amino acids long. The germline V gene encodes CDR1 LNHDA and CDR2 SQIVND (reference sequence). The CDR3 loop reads CASSIRREVQETQYF. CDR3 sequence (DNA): TGTGCCAGTAGTATCAGGCGGGAGGTCCAAGAGACCCAGTACTTC.

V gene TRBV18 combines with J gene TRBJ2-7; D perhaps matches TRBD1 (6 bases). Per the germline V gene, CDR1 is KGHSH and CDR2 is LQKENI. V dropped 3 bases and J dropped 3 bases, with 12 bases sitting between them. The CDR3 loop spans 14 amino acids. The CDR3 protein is CASSPPGQYYEQYF. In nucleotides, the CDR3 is TGTGCCAGCTCACCGCCCGGACAGTACTACGAGCAGTACTTC.

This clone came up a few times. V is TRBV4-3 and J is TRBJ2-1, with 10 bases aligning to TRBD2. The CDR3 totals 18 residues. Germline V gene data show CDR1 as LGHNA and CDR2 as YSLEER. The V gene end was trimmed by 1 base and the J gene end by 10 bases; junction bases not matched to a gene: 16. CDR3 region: CASSQASLAGEFIGEQFF. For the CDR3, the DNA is TGCGCCAGCAGCCAAGCCTCCCTAGCGGGGGAATTTATCGGGGAGCAGTTCTTC.

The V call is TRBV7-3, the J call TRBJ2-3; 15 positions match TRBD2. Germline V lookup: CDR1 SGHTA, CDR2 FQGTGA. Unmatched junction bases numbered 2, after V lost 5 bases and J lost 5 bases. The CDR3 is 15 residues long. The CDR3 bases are TGTGCCAGCAGCGTGGGACTAGCGGGAGGAGATACGCAGTATTTT. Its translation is CASSVGLAGGDTQYF.

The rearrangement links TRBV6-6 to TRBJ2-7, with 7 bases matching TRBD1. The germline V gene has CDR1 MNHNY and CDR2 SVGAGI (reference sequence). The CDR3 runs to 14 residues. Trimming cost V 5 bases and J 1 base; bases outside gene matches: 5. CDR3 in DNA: TGTGCCAGCAGTCAAATGACAGGGTCCTACGAGCAGTACTTC. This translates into CASSQMTGSYEQYF.

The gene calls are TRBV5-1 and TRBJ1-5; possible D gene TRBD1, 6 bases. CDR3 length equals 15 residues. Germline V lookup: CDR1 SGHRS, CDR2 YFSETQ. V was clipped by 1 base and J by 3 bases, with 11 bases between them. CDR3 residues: CASSLSGTNNQPQHF. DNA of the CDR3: TGCGCCAGCAGCTTGTCCGGGACAAACAATCAGCCCCAGCATTTT. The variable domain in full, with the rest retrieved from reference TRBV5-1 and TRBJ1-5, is KAGVTQTPRYLIKTRGQQVTLSCSPISGHRSVSWYQQTPGQGLQFLFEYFSETQRNKGNFPGRFSGRQFSNSRSEMNVSTLELGDSALYLCASSLSGTNNQPQHFGDGTRLSIL.

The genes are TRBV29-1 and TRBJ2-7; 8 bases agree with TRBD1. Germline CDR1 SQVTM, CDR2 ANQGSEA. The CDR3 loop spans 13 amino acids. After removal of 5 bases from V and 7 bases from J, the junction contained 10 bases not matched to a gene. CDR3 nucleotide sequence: TGCAGCGTTACCGGGCAGGGGGCTGGGGAGCAGTACTTC. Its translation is CSVTGQGAGEQYF.

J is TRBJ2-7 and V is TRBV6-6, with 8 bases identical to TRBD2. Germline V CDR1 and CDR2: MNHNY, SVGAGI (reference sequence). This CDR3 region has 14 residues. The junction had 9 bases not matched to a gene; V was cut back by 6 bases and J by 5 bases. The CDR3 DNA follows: TGTGCCAGCAGACTCGGGGGGGGTTCCCACGAGCAGTACTTC. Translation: CASRLGGGSHEQYF.

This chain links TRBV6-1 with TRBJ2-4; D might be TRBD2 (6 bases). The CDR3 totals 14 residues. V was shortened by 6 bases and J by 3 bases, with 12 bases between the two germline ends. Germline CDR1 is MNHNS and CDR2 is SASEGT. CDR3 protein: CASRSRGIKNIQYF. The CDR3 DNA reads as TGTGCCAGCAGGAGCCGGGGGATCAAAAACATTCAGTACTTC.

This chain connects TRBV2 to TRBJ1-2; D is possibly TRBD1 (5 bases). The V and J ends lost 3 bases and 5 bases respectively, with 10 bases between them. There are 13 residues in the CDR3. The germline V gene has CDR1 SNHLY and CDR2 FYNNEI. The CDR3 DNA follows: TGTGCCAGCAGTGATGCAGGGCTGTATGGCTACACCTTC. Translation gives CASSDAGLYGYTF.

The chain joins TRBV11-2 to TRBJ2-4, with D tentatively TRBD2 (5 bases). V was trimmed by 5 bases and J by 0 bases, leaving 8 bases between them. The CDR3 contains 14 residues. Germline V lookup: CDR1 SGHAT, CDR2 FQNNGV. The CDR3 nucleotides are TGTGCCAGCAGCCCGGGGTTAGCCAAAAACATTCAGTACTTC. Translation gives CASSPGLAKNIQYF.

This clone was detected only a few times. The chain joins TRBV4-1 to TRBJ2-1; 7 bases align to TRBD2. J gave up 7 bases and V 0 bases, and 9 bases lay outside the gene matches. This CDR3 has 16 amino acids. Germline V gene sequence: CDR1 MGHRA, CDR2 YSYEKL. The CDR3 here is CASSQDVQGGENEQFF. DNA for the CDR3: TGCGCCAGCAGCCAAGATGTCCAGGGAGGGGAAAATGAGCAGTTCTTC.

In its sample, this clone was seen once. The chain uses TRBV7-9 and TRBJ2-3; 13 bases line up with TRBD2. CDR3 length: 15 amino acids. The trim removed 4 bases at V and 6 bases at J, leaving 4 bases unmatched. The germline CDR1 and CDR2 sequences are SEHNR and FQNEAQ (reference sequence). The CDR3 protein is CASSSSTSGGDTQYF. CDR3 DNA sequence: TGTGCCAGCAGCTCCTCGACTAGCGGGGGGGATACGCAGTATTTT. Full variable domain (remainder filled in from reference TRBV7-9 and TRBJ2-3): DTGVSQNPRHKITKRGQNVTFRCDPISEHNRLYWYRQTLGQGPEFLTYFQNEAQLEKSRLLSDRFSAERPKGSFSTLEIQRTEQGDSAMYLCASSSSTSGGDTQYFGPGTRLTVL.

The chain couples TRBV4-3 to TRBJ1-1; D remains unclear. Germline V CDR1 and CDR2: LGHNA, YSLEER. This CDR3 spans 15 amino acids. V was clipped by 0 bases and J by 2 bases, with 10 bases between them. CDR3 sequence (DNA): TGCGCCAGCAGCCAAGATCGGACTTCTAACACTGAAGCTTTCTTT. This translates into CASSQDRTSNTEAFF.

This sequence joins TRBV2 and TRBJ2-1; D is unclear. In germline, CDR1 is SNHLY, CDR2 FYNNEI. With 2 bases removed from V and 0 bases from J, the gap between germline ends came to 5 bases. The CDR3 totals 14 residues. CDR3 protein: CASSESYSYNEQFF. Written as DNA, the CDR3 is TGTGCCAGCAGTGAATCGTACTCCTACAATGAGCAGTTCTTC.

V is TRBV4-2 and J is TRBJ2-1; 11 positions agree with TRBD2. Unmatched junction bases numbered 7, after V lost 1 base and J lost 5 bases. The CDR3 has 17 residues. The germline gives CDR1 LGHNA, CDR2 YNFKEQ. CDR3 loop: CASSQVPLAGGNNEQFF. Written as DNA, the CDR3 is TGTGCCAGCAGCCAAGTCCCGCTAGCGGGGGGTAACAATGAGCAGTTCTTC.

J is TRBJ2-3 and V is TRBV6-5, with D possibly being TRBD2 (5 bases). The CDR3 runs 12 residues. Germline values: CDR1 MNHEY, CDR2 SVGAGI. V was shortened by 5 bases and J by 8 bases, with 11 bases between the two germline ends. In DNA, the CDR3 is TGTGCCAGCAGTGACGACGGAGGTACGCAGTATTTT. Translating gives CASSDDGGTQYF.